The source of this T cell receptor (beta chain) is a study of shared clonotypes between healthy human individuals. Study-level findings and limits: A few donors showed sharing of 4.5% to 6% of naive CD4 clonotypes.

Naive CD8 cells lacked CD45RO and underwent positive selection for CCR7, leaving out terminally differentiated effector memory CD45RA+ cells. Researchers ran the assay at a deep level. An approximately 200 ng quantity of DNA, tens of thousands of T cell genomes, went into the sorted-subset replicate PCRs. Clones were read by immunoSEQ multiplex PCR, and TCRdb kept only the in-frame ones, dropping some. Of about 2.2 million clones listed, 85% to 95% are singletons. The germline V gene has CDR1 SGHNT and CDR2 YENEEA. The CDR3 has 17 residues. Turning to this clone: As yet, its antigen is unknown.

The chain employs TRBV11-3 and TRBJ1-3; 7 positions agree with TRBD1. The J call may be mistaken, given a closer DNA end match to TRBJ2-2. The clonotype was recovered from a man between 18 and 35 years old in good health. Some clones in this sample may be carry-over from other donors' samples. The sequenced sample was naive CD8+ T cells from PBMCs. The CDR3 nucleotides read TGTGCCAGCAGCTCGCGCACCGGGACAGTGAACACCGGGGAGCTGTTTTTT. This encodes CASSSRTGTVNTGELFF.